This T cell receptor beta chain was recorded in a study of spatial heterogeneity in lung cancer. Findings and caveats of the study: Within tumors, counts of expanded alpha and beta TCRs tracked tumor mutation counts.

TCRdb passed the 5' RACE reads through MiXCR, listing each CDR3 protein once. This repertoire shows around 8,600 distinct CDR3 sequences, about 7% found once; its top ten account for 18%. This clonotype was picked up many times. Its antigen is not known. The time point is: sample taken at primary tumor resection. Material: lung tumor tissue, obtained at surgery. This clonotype was obtained from a female donor with early-stage non-small cell lung cancer.

The CDR3: CASSPDLAGGREQYF. In nucleotides, the CDR3 is TGTGCCAGCAGCCCCGACCTAGCGGGAGGGCGAGAGCAGTACTTC. The gene calls are TRBV11-2 and TRBJ2-7, with TRBD2 matching 12 bases. J was trimmed by 7 bases and V by 5 bases; bases with no gene match: 9. This CDR3 is built from 15 residues. Germline V gene sequence: CDR1 SGHAT, CDR2 FQNNGV.